The rows below give T cell receptor beta chains drawn from one sample of a study of blood T cell repertoires in COVID-19. TCRdb's table, derived via immunoSEQ multiplex PCR, lists solely in-frame clones and lacks some. This sample yields around 300,000 clones, of which 70% to 90% are seen a single time; around 2% belongs to the top ten. The sequenced sample consisted of PBMCs or T cells enriched from blood (not recorded which). The receptors were gathered from a woman aged 55-70 years in a cohort exposed to, infected with or recovered from COVID-19 (not recorded which). Each CDR3 is given with its conserved first and last residue. A D gene is named only where the DNA matches it firmly. Size is omitted from some rows. Given values are once, few, many or a class for expanded clones.

d_call: TRBD2
v_call: TRBV6-2/TRBV6-3
clone_size: few
j_call: TRBJ2-7
cdr3_aa: CASSSPWSGRYEQYF
cdr3_nt: TGTGCCAGCAGCTCCCCCTGGAGCGGGAGGTACGAGCAGTACTTC

d_call: -
v_call: TRBV27
clone_size: -
j_call: TRBJ1-2
cdr3_aa: CASSPRLGAAGYTF
cdr3_nt: TGTGCCAGCAGCCCTAGACTGGGAGCGGCTGGCTACACCTTC

d_call: TRBD1
v_call: TRBV27
clone_size: -
j_call: TRBJ1-2
cdr3_aa: CASSLAGTGDLADGYTF
cdr3_nt: TGTGCCAGCAGTTTAGCCGGGACAGGGGATTTGGCTGATGGCTACACCTTC

d_call: TRBD1
v_call: TRBV7-3
clone_size: -
j_call: TRBJ1-2
cdr3_aa: CASSPSGTVGGYTF
cdr3_nt: TGTGCCAGCAGCCCGTCCGGGACAGTAGGAGGCTACACCTTC

d_call: TRBD1
v_call: TRBV28
clone_size: -
j_call: TRBJ1-5
cdr3_aa: CASRKGAGYQPQHF
cdr3_nt: TGTGCCAGCAGGAAGGGGGCAGGGTATCAGCCCCAGCATTTT

d_call: TRBD1
v_call: TRBV19
clone_size: -
j_call: TRBJ2-7
cdr3_aa: CASSRGQAYEQYF
cdr3_nt: TGTGCCAGTAGTAGAGGACAGGCCTACGAGCAGTACTTC

d_call: -
v_call: TRBV11-3
clone_size: -
j_call: TRBJ1-6
cdr3_aa: CASSLGTEKNSPLHF
cdr3_nt: TGTGCCAGCAGCTTAGGGACAGAGAAAAATTCACCCCTCCACTTT

d_call: -
v_call: TRBV7-3
clone_size: few
j_call: TRBJ2-2
cdr3_aa: CASSKEALNTGELFF
cdr3_nt: TGTGCCAGCAGCAAGGAGGCGTTAAACACCGGGGAGCTGTTTTTT

d_call: -
v_call: TRBV28
clone_size: -
j_call: TRBJ2-7
cdr3_aa: CASSPGTRAYEQYF
cdr3_nt: TGTGCCAGCAGTCCTGGGACTCGAGCCTACGAGCAGTACTTC

d_call: -
v_call: TRBV30
clone_size: -
j_call: TRBJ1-1
cdr3_aa: CAWDRGGGTEAFF
cdr3_nt: TGTGCCTGGGACCGGGGGGGAGGCACTGAAGCTTTCTTT

d_call: -
v_call: TRBV7-9
clone_size: once
j_call: TRBJ1-1
cdr3_aa: CASSLDRNTEAFF
cdr3_nt: TGTGCCAGCAGCTTAGACAGAAACACTGAAGCTTTCTTT

d_call: TRBD1
v_call: TRBV28
clone_size: -
j_call: TRBJ1-5
cdr3_aa: CASRGQALRNNQPQHF
cdr3_nt: TGTGCCAGCAGAGGACAGGCGTTGAGGAACAATCAGCCCCAGCATTTT

d_call: -
v_call: TRBV2
clone_size: -
j_call: TRBJ1-3
cdr3_aa: CASRDSGNTIYF
cdr3_nt: TGTGCCAGCCGGGACTCTGGAAACACCATATATTTT

d_call: TRBD1
v_call: TRBV3-1/TRBV3-2
clone_size: -
j_call: TRBJ1-2
cdr3_aa: CASSQGDRFGGYTF
cdr3_nt: TGTGCCAGCAGCCAAGGGGACAGGTTCGGTGGCTACACCTTC

d_call: -
v_call: TRBV5-3
clone_size: many
j_call: TRBJ1-5
cdr3_aa: CARSLERQPQHF
cdr3_nt: TGTGCCAGAAGCTTGGAGCGTCAGCCCCAGCATTTT

d_call: -
v_call: TRBV11-2
clone_size: once
j_call: TRBJ2-7
cdr3_aa: CASSSYRALAYEQYF
cdr3_nt: TGTGCCAGCAGCTCCTACAGGGCGCTGGCCTACGAGCAGTACTTC

d_call: TRBD1
v_call: TRBV6-5
clone_size: -
j_call: TRBJ1-1
cdr3_aa: CASSWTRGDTEAFF
cdr3_nt: TGTGCCAGCAGTTGGACCAGGGGGGACACTGAAGCTTTCTTT

d_call: TRBD1
v_call: TRBV12-5
clone_size: -
j_call: TRBJ1-1
cdr3_aa: CASGLAGQVNTEAFF
cdr3_nt: TGTGCTAGTGGTTTGGCCGGACAGGTGAACACTGAAGCTTTCTTT

d_call: -
v_call: TRBV28
clone_size: few
j_call: TRBJ1-1
cdr3_aa: CASSLRITEAFF
cdr3_nt: TGTGCCAGCAGTTTGCGCATCACTGAAGCTTTCTTT